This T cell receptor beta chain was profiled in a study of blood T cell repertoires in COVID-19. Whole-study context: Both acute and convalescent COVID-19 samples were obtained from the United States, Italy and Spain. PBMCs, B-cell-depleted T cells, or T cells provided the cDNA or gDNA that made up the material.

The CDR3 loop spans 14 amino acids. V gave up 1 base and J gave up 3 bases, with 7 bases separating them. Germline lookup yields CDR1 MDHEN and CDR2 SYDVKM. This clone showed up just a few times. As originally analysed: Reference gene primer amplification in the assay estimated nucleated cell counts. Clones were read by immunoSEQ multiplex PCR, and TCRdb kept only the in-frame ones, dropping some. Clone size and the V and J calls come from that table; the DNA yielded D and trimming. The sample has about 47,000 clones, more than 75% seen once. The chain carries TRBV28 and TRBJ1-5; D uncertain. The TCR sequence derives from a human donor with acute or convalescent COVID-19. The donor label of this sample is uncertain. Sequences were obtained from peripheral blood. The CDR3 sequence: CASSLLSANQPQHF. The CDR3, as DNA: TGTGCCAGCAGTTTATTGAGTGCCAATCAGCCCCAGCATTTT.